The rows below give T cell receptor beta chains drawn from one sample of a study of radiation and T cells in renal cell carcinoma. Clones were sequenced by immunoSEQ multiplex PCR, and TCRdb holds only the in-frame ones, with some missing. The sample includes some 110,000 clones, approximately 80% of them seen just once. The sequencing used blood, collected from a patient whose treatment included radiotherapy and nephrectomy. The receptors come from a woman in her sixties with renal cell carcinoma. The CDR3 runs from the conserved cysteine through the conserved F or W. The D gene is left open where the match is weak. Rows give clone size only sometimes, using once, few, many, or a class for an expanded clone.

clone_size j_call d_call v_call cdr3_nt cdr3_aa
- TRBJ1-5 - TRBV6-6 TGTGCCAGCAGTTACGGGGTAGGCAATCAGCCCCAGCATTTT CASSYGVGNQPQHF
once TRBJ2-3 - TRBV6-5 TGTGCCAGCATGCTTAGCTTCAACACAGATACGCAGTATTTT CASMLSFNTDTQYF
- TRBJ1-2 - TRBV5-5 TGTGCCAGCAGCTTTGACAGGACGGCCTATGGCTACACCTTC CASSFDRTAYGYTF
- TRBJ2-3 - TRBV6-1 TGTGCCAGCAGTGAAGAGGGCTGGAGCACAGATACGCAGTATTTT CASSEEGWSTDTQYF
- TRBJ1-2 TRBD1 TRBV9 TGTGCCAGCAGCCAAACAGGGGGCCCGATCTATGGCTACACCTTC CASSQTGGPIYGYTF
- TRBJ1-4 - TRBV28 TGTGCCAGCAGTCTACAGGGTTGGAATGAAAAACTGTTTTTT CASSLQGWNEKLFF
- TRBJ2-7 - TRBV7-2 TGTGCCAGCAGCTTAGAGTCTGGACCCTACGAGCAGTACTTC CASSLESGPYEQYF
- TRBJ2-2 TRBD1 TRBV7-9 TGTGCCAGCAGCTCTCCCGAGGACAGGGTGAGGTCCGGGGAGCTGTTTTTT CASSSPEDRVRSGELFF
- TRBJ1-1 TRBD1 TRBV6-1 TGTGCCAGCAGTGAGTTTCAGGGGGCTGCTGCTGAAGCTTTCTTT CASSEFQGAAAEAFF
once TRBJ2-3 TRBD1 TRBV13 TGTGCCAGCAGCTTAGGCTCTAGGACAGGGGTTTCGGATACGCAGTATTTT CASSLGSRTGVSDTQYF
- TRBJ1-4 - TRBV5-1 TGCGCCAGCAGCTTGGGGGGATTGAGTATAGATGAAAAACTGTTTTTT CASSLGGLSIDEKLFF
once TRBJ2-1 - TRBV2 TGTGCCAGCAGCGATATGGGGCGGTTCAATGAGCAGTTCTTC CASSDMGRFNEQFF
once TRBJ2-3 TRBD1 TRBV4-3 TGCGCCAGCAGCCAAGATAGCAGGGGGTCCACAGATACGCAGTATTTT CASSQDSRGSTDTQYF
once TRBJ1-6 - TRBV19 TGTGCCAGTAGTATAGGGCTGATGAATTCACCCCTCCACTTT CASSIGLMNSPLHF
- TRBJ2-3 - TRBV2 TGTGCCAGCAGTGATGCGGGGAGCGGGACAGATACGCAGTATTTT CASSDAGSGTDTQYF
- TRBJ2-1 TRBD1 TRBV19 TGTGCCAGTAGAGACAGGGTGTCCTACAATGAGCAGTTCTTC CASRDRVSYNEQFF
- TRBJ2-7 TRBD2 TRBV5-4 TGTGCCAGCAGCTTCCGGAGCGGGAGAGTCCCCTACGAGCAGTACTTC CASSFRSGRVPYEQYF
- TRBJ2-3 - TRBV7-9 TGTGCCAGCAGCTTAGGTCCGAGCACAGATACGCAGTATTTT CASSLGPSTDTQYF
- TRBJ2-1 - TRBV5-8 TGTGCCAGCAGACCAAGCGGCAGCTCCTACAATGAGCAGTTCTTC CASRPSGSSYNEQFF
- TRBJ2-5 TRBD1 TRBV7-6 TGTGCCAGCAGCTCGTTGATTCAGGGGGCCTGGGAGACCCAGTACTTC CASSSLIQGAWETQYF
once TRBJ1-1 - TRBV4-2 TGTGCCAGCAGCCAAGATTGGAACCTGGGCACTGAAGCTTTCTTT CASSQDWNLGTEAFF
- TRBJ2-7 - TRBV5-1 TGCGCCAGCAGCTGGAGGACAGATCCCTACGAGCAGTACTTC CASSWRTDPYEQYF
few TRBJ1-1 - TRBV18 TGTGCCAGCTCAGAGTACGGGGGTGGTACTGAAGCTTTCTTT CASSEYGGGTEAFF
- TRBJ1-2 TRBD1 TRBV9 TGTGCCAGCAGCGCCCAACAGGGGGCCGATGGCTACACCTTC CASSAQQGADGYTF
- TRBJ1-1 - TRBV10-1 TGCGCCAGCGAAAGTAGAGGGGAGATTGAAGCTTTCTTT CASESRGEIEAFF
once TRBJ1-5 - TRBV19 TGTGCCAGTAGTATAGGGGATAGGGAGGGAGCCCAGCATTTT CASSIGDREGAQHF
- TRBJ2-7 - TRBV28 TGTGCCAGCAGTTTGTCCCCCGGACAGCGCTACGAGCAGTACTTC CASSLSPGQRYEQYF
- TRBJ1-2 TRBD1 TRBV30 TGTGCCTGGGACAGGGGGCGTCCCTATGGCTACACCTTC CAWDRGRPYGYTF
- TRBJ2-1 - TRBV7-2 TGTGCCAGCAGCTCCGGGGTATTGCAGTTCTTC CASSSGVLQFF
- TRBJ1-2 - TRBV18 TGTGCCAGCTCACCGGGAACAGGGAATGGCTACACCTTC CASSPGTGNGYTF
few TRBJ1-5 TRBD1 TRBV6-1 TGTGCCATCAAAGTGGGACAGGGGGATCAGCCCCAGCATTTT CAIKVGQGDQPQHF
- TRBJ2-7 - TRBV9 TGTGCCAGCAGCGGGGGGTCCCTCTCCTACGAGCAGTACTTC CASSGGSLSYEQYF
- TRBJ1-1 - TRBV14 TGTGCCAGCAGCCCGGGAGGGGCGTTGGGCACTGAAGCTTTCTTT CASSPGGALGTEAFF
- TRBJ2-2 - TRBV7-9 TGTGCCAGCAGCTTAGGGGTGTCGCAAACCGGGGAGCTGTTTTTT CASSLGVSQTGELFF
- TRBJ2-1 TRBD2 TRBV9 TGTGCCAGCAGCGTAGACGGGACTAGCGGTTACAATGAGCAGTTCTTC CASSVDGTSGYNEQFF
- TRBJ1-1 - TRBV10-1 TGCGCCAGCAGTAACGGCCCCTTTGAAGCTTTCTTT CASSNGPFEAFF
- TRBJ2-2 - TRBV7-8 TGTGCCAGCACCCCCAGGGGGGGAGCCAACACCGGGGAGCTGTTTTTT CASTPRGGANTGELFF
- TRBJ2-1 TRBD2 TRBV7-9 TGTGCCAGCAGCTTAGCACTAGCGGGGGGGGCCTCTCAGTTCTTC CASSLALAGGASQFF
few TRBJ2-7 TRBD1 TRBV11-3 TGTGCCAGCAGCTCCGGACAGGGATACCACGAGCAGTACTTC CASSSGQGYHEQYF
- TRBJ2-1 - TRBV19 TGTGCCAGTAGCCTCAGGCCTATTTCCTACAATGAGCAGTTCTTC CASSLRPISYNEQFF